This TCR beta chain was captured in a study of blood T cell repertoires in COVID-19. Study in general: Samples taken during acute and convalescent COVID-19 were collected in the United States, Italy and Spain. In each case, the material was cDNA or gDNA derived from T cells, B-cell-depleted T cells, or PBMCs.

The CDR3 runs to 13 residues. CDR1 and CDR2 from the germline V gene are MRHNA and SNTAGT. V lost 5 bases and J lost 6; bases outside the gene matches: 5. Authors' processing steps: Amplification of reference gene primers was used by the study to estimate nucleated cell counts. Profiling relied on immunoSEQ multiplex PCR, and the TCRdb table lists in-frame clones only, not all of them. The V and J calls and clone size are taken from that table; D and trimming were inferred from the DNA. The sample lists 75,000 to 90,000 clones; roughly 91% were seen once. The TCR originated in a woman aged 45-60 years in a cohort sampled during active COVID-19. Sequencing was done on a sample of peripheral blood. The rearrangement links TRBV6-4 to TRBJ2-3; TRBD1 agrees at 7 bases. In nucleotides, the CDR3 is TGTGCCAGCAGTCTTACAGGGGAGGATACGCAGTATTTT. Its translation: CASSLTGEDTQYF.